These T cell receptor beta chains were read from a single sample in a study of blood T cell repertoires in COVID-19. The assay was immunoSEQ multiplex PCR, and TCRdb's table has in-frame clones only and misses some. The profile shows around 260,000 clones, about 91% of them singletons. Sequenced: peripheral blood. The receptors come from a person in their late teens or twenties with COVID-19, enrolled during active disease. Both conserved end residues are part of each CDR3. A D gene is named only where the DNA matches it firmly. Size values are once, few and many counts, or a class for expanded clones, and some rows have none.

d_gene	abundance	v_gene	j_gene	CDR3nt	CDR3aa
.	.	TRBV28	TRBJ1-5	TGTGCCAGCAGTTTATGGGGCAGGCCTGATCAGCCCCAGCATTTT	CASSLWGRPDQPQHF
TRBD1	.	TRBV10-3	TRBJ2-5	TGTGCCACCGGACAGGCCCCGTCGGAGACCCAGTACTTC	CATGQAPSETQYF
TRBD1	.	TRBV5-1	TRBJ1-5	TGCGCCAGCAGCTACCCGGACAGGGAAAATCAGCCCCAGCATTTT	CASSYPDRENQPQHF
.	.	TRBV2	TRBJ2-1	TGTGCCAGCAACCCGGGATTCGAGCAGTTCTTC	CASNPGFEQFF
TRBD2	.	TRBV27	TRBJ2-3	TGTGCCAGCACCCTCGGGACTAGCGCGATAGATACGCAGTATTTT	CASTLGTSAIDTQYF
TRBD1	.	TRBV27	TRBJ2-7	TGTGCCAGCAGTTTCCGGGACAGGGGCCACGAGCAGTACTTC	CASSFRDRGHEQYF
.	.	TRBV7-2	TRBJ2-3	TGTGCCAGCAGCTTAGGTCAGATTAGCACAGATACGCAGTATTTT	CASSLGQISTDTQYF
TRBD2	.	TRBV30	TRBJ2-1	TGTGCCTGGAGTGTACGGGAGGCCGGTTACAATGAGCAGTTCTTC	CAWSVREAGYNEQFF
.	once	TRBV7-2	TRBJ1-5	TGTGCCAGCAGCCCATACACCGCGGGCCCCCAGCATTTT	CASSPYTAGPQHF
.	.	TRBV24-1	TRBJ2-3	TGTGCCACCAGTCCCGGTGTAGGGAGGGATACGCAGTATTTT	CATSPGVGRDTQYF
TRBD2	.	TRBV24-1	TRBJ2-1	TGTGCCACCAGTGATTCAACCGGGACTAGCGGGAGGCATGAGCAGTTCTTC	CATSDSTGTSGRHEQFF
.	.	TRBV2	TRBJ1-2	TGTGCCAGCAGTGTCCAGATATTTGGCTACACCTTC	CASSVQIFGYTF
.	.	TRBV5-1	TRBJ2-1	TGCGCCAGCAGCACGGGTAACCGAGCCGATGAGCAGTTCTTC	CASSTGNRADEQFF
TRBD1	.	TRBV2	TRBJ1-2	TGTGCCAGCAACGACGACAGGGCTCGTGGCTACACCTTC	CASNDDRARGYTF
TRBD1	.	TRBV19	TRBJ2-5	TGTGCCAGTAGTATGTGGGGGACAGGGGGCGTTGAGACCCAGTACTTC	CASSMWGTGGVETQYF
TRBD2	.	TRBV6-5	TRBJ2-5	TGTGCCAGCAGTTATGTATTAGCGGGAGCCCAAGAGACCCAGTACTTC	CASSYVLAGAQETQYF
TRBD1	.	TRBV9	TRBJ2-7	TGTGCCAGCAGCATCGGGACAGGGGGCTCTAGCTCCTACGAGCAGTACTTC	CASSIGTGGSSSYEQYF
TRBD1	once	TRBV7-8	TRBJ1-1	TGTGCCAGCAGCCCTGGGGACAGCATGAACACTGAAGCTTTCTTT	CASSPGDSMNTEAFF
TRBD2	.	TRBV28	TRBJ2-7	TGTGCCAGCAATTTAGCGGGAGGGATGAACGAGCAGTACTTC	CASNLAGGMNEQYF
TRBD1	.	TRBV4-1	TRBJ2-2	TGCGCCAGCAGCCAGGGCACCGGGACAGTCTTAACCGGGGAGCTGTTTTTT	CASSQGTGTVLTGELFF
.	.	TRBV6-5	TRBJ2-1	TGTGCCAGCAGTTACTCGATTCAACCCCCGGGCAATGAGCAGTTCTTC	CASSYSIQPPGNEQFF
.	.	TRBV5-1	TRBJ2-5	TGCGCCAGCAGCTTTTCGGAGCAAGAGACCCAGTACTTC	CASSFSEQETQYF
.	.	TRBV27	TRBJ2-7	TGTGCCAGCAGTTTCGGGAGTCCCTACGAGCAGTACTTC	CASSFGSPYEQYF
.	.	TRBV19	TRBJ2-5	TGTGCCAGTAGCGGGTACCAAGAGACCCAGTACTTC	CASSGYQETQYF
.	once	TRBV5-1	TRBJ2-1	TGCGCCAGCAGCTTGGTTCCTACCAATGAGCAGTTCTTC	CASSLVPTNEQFF
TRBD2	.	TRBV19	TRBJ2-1	TGTGCCAGTAGTGGTGCGGGAGGGGGGTTAAATGAGCAGTTCTTC	CASSGAGGGLNEQFF
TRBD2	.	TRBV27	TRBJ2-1	TGTGCCAGCAGTTTGGGGGGAGGGCCACACAATGAGCAGTTCTTC	CASSLGGGPHNEQFF
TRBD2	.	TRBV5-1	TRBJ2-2	TGCGCCAGCAGCCCTACTTCGATTGCTAGCGGAATGAACACCGGGGAGCTGTTTTTT	CASSPTSIASGMNTGELFF
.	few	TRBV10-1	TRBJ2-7	TGCGCCAGCAGTGAGAAGTTACCCTCGGGCGAGCAGTACTTC	CASSEKLPSGEQYF
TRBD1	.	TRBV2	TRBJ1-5	TGTGCCAGCAGTATATACAGGGGAAGTAATCAGCCCCAGCATTTT	CASSIYRGSNQPQHF
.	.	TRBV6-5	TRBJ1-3	TGTGCCAGCAGTTACTCGAGCCCGGGGAACACCATATATTTT	CASSYSSPGNTIYF
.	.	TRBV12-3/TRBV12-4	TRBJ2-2	TGTGCCAGCAGTTTCGGTAGCACCGGGGAGCTGTTTTTT	CASSFGSTGELFF
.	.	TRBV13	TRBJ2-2	TGTGCCAGCAGCTTAGGGTGGGGGCGAAGGGACACCGGGGAGCTGTTTTTT	CASSLGWGRRDTGELFF
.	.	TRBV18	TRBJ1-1	TGTGCCAGCTCACCAGGGCCGTACGCTGAAGCTTTCTTT	CASSPGPYAEAFF
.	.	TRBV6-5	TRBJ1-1	TGTGCCAGCAGTTACCGAGGGGGCACTGAAGCTTTCTTT	CASSYRGGTEAFF
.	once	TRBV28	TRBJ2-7	TGTGCCAGCAGTTTAGGCCCCGGGACAAACTACGAGCAGTACTTC	CASSLGPGTNYEQYF